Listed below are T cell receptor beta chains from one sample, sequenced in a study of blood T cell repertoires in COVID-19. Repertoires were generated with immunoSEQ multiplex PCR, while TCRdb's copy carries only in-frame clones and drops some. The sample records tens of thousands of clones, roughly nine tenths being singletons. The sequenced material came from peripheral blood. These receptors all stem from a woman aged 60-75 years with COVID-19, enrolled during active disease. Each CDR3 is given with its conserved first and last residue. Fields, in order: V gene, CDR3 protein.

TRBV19	CASSNQGAGNEKLFF
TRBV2	CASSEIISGNQPQHF
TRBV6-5	CASSRGLNTGELFF
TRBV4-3	CASSQDGAGVADTQYF
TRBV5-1	CASSSLAGGRNEQFF
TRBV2	CASSLTGYTGELFF
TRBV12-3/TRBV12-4	CASRQARETQYF
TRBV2	CASIKDTPNTEAFF
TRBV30	CATTPGGESSYTF
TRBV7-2	CASSLLLGPTYEQYF
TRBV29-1	CSVDEQYF
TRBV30	CAWSVTLSYGYTF
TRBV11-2	CASSPRGTGDEKLFF
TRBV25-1	CASRAEDRTSRYNEQFF
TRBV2	CASANRGGGEKLFF
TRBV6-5	CASHPQAYSGNTIYF
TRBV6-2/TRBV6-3	CASRLSSYNEQFF
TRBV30	CAWSQAEYYEQYF
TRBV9	CASSVGDEQYF
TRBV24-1	CATTDPGGTIYF
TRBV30	CAWTGDRNQPQHF
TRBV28	CASSPWTRVYNEQFF
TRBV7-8	CASSLGGVNEQFF
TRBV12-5	CASGGSRADTQYF
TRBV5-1	CASSFSAGANEQYF
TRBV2	CASSELGTASNQPQHF
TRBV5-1	CASSLDVSGRFGYQETQYF
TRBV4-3	CASRGTGVSTGYTF
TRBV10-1	CASSESQGQDEQFF
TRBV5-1	CASSLVSGTAYNEQFF
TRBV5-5	CASSPGTGIEQFF
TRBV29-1	CSVVEFPLTGTEQYF
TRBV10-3	CAISARGDNSPLHF
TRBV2	CASSAGTVNSNQPQHF
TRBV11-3	CASSEYRGVGAFF
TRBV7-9	CASSLESTSGTYEQYF
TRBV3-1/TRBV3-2	CASSPVGTGKYEQYF
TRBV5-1	CASSLAGTANTEAFF
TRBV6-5	CASSSTVSRSPLHF
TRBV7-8	CASRTGGIGEQYF
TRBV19	CASKTQGAGNTIYF
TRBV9	CASSVRPGQGNTEAFF
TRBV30	CAWRYGQGNSPLHF
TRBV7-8	CASSLAGQGSYGYTF
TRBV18	CASSPTGLSSYNSPLHF
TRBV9	CASSPPAADTQYF
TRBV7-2	CASSLNRAAYEQYF
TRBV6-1	CASSGEGRLLSNYGYTF
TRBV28	CASSSIEVQGIYENLFF
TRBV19	CASRARGGGYEQYF
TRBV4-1	CASSQGGQGYTEAFF
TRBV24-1	CATSDLLINRGDYLNTEAFF
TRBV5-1	CASSLGGDRAETQYF
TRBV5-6	CASSALSSTDTQYF
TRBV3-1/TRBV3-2	CASSLFTAAGLRYSNQPQHF
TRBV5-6	CASSFGSDEQYF
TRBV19	CASSIQGSYVNGYTF
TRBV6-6	CASSRRVAGKSYNEQFF